This TCR beta chain emerged from a study of identical twins. Each CDR3 protein gets one entry after TCRdb re-called the 5' RACE reads with MiXCR. This table has roughly 200,000 distinct CDR3 sequences, around 6.8% appearing once. The study's findings and limits: Excess sharing between twins was weaker in beta out-of-frame sequences. Out-of-frame alpha sequences shared by twins showed excess low generation probability. A lower insertion count was a feature of abundant cord blood beta clonotypes, with no such feature in memory repertoires. Findings came from cross-sectional statistics, without long-term follow-up of donors.

A note on this clonotype: Its specificity is unknown.

Germline V gene data show CDR1 as SGHAT and CDR2 as FQNNGV. This CDR3 region has 17 residues. With 2 bases removed from V and 3 bases from J, the gap between germline ends came to 20 bases. Another study also made use of these data, one on yellow fever vaccine responses in identical twins.

The J gene is TRBJ2-7, the V gene TRBV11-2; tentatively, D is TRBD1 (6 bases). The sequencing input was memory (CD45RO+) T cells sorted from blood. This sequence was found in a woman aged 18-29 years in good health. CDR3 protein: CASSLRSPDRWGYEQYF. As DNA, the CDR3 is TGTGCCAGCAGCTTAAGAAGCCCAGACAGGTGGGGCTACGAGCAGTACTTC.